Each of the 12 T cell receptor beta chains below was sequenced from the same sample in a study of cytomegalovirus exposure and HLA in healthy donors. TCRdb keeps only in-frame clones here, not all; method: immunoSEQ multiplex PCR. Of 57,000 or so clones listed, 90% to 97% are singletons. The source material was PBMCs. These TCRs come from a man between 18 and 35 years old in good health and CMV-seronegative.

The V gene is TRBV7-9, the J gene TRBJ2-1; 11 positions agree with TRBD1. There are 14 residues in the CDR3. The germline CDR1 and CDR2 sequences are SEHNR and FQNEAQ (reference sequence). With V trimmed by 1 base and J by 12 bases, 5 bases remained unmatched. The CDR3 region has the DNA TGTGCCAGCAGCTTAGGTCAGGGACAGGGGGGGCAGTTCTTC. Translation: CASSLGQGQGGQFF.

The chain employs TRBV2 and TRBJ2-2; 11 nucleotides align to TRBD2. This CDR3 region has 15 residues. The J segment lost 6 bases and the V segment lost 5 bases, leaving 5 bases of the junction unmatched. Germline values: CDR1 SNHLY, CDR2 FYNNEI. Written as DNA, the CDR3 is TGTGCCAGCAGTTTTAGCGGGAGGGCCGCCGGGGAGCTGTTTTTT. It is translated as CASSFSGRAAGELFF. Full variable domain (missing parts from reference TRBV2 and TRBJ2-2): EPEVTQTPSHQVTQMGQEVILRCVPISNHLYFYWYRQILGQKVEFLVSFYNNEISEKSEIFDDQFSVERPDGSNFTLKIRSTKLEDSAMYFCASSFSGRAAGELFFGEGSRLTVL.

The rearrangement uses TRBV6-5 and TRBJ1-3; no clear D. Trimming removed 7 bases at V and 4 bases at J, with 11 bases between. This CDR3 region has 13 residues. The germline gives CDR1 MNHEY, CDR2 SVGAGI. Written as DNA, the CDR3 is TGTGCCAGCACCCCCACTTTCGGAAACACCATATATTTT. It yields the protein CASTPTFGNTIYF.

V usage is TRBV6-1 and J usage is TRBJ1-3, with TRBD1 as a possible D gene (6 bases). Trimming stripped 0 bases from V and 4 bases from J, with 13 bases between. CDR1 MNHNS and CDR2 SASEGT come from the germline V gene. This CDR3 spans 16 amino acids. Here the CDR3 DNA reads TGTGCCAGCAGTGAAGCGAGGTGGGGGCTGGGAAACACCATATATTTT. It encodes CASSEARWGLGNTIYF.

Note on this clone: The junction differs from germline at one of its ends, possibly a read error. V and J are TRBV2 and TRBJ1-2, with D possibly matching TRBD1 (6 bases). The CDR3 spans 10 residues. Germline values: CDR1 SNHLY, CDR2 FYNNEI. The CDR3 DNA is TGTGCCAGCAGTGGACAGGAGCCGATCTTC. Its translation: CASSGQEPIF. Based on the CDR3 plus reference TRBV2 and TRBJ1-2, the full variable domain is EPEVTQTPSHQVTQMGQEVILRCVPISNHLYFYWYRQILGQKVEFLVSFYNNEISEKSEIFDDQFSVERPDGSNFTLKIRSTKLEDSAMYFCASSGQEPIFGSGTRLTVV.

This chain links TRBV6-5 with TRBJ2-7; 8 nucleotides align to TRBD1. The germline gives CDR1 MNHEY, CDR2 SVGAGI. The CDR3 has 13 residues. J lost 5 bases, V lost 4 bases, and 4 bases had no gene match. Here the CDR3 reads CASSWDRRDEQYF. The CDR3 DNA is TGTGCCAGCAGTTGGGACAGGCGGGACGAGCAGTACTTC.

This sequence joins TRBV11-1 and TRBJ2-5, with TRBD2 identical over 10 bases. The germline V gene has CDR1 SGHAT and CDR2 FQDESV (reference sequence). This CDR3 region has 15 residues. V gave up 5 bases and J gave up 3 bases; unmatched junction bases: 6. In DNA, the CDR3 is TGTGCCAGCAGCCGAAGCGGGAGGGGGAAAGAGACCCAGTACTTC. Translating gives CASSRSGRGKETQYF.

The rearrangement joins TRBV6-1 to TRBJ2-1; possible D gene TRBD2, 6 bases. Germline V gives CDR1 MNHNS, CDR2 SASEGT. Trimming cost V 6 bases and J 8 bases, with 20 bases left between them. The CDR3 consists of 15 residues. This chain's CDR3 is CASRNRDLAGDEQFF. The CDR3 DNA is TGTGCCAGCAGGAACCGGGACTTAGCTGGTGATGAGCAGTTCTTC.

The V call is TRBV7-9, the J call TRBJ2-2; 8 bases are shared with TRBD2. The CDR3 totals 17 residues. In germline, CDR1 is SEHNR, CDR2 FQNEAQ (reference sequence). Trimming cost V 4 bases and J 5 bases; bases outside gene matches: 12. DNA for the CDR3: TGTGCCAGCAGCTCCCGTCCGGGAGGGAGGGTTACCGGGGAGCTGTTTTTT. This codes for CASSSRPGGRVTGELFF.

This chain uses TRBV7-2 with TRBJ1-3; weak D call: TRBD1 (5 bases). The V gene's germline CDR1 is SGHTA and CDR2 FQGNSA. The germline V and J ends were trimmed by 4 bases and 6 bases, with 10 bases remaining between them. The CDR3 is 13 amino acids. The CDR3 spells CASSYRLQNTIYF. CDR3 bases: TGTGCCAGCAGCTACAGGCTCCAAAACACCATATATTTT.

CDR3 sequence reads: CAWDRTGGETQYF. The CDR3 DNA is TGTGCCTGGGATCGGACAGGGGGGGAGACCCAGTACTTC. The rearrangement links TRBV30 to TRBJ2-5; 10 bases match TRBD1. Germline trimming cut 5 bases from V and 5 bases from J; bases unmatched to any gene: 5. CDR3 length: 13 residues. Germline CDR1 is GTSNPN and CDR2 is SVGIG (reference sequence). The whole variable domain, remainder taken from reference TRBV30 and TRBJ2-5, is SQTIHQWPATLVQPVGSPLSLECTVEGTSNPNLYWYRQAAGRGLQLLFYSVGIGQISSEVPQNLSASRPQDRQFILSSKKLLLSDSGFYLCAWDRTGGETQYFGPGTRLLVL.

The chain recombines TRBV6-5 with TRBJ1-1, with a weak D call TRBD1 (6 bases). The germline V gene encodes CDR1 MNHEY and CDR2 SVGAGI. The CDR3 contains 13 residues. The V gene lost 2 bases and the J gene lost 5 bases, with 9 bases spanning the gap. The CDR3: CASSYSRGTEAFF. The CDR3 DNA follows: TGTGCCAGCAGTTACAGCAGGGGAACTGAAGCTTTCTTT.